The TCR beta chain under discussion was sequenced for a study of cytomegalovirus exposure and HLA in healthy donors. The wider study: From donors who were HLA-typed, an early data release held around 85 million unique TCRs.

Unrecorded immune exposures were likely, despite nominal health at sampling. PCR primers comprised 60 Vbeta and 13 Jbeta primers. Assay used: immunoSEQ multiplex PCR; TCRdb lists only in-frame clones, some missing. This table holds about 190,000 clones, roughly four fifths found once. Study-wide results and caveats: In a later analysis, a missense DCLRE1C variant was linked to TCR beta V- and J-gene trimming. Some segments of the V type, notably TRBV6-2 and TRBV6-3, were excluded as indistinguishable.

The CDR3 runs 15 residues. The V gene end was trimmed by 4 bases and the J gene end by 3 bases; junction bases not matched to a gene: 9. The germline CDR1 and CDR2 sequences are MNHNS and SASEGT. Remarks on this clone: Its matching antigen is unknown.

Input material: PBMCs. V and J are TRBV6-1 and TRBJ2-7; 7 bases map to TRBD2. The receptor was derived from a woman in her twenties or thirties in good health and CMV-seropositive. The chain's CDR3 is CASSGSAGTLYEQYF. The DNA of the CDR3 is TGTGCCAGCAGTGGTTCAGCGGGGACCCTCTACGAGCAGTACTTC.